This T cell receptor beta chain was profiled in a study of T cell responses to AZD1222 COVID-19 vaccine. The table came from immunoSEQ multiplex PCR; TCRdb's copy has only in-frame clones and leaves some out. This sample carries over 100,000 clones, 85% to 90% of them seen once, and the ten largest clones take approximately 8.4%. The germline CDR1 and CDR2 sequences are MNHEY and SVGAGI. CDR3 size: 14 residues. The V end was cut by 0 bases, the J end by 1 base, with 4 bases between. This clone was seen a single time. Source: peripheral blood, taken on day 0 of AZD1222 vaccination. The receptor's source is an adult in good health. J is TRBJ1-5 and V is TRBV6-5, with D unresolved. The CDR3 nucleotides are TGTGCCAGCAGTTACTCGAGGAGCAATCAGCCCCAGCATTTT. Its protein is CASSYSRSNQPQHF.